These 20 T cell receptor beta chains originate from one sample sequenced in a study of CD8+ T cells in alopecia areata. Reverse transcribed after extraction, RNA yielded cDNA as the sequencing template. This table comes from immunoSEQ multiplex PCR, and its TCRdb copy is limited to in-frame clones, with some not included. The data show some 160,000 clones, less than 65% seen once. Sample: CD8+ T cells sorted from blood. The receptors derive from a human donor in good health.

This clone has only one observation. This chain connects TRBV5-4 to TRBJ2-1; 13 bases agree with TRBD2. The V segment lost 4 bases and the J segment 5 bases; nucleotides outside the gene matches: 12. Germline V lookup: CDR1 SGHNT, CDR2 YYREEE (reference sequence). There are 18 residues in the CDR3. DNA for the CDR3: TGTGCCAGCAGCCTCCTGACTAGCGGGGGGCCAGGGGACAATGAGCAGTTCTTC. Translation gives CASSLLTSGGPGDNEQFF.

CDR3 sequence (DNA): TGTGCCAGCAGCTTGGACAGGGAATTTTACACCGGGGAGCTGTTTTTT. Its translation is CASSLDREFYTGELFF. The rearrangement links TRBV5-6 to TRBJ2-2; perhaps TRBD1 as D (6 bases). Trimming took 0 bases from V and 3 from J, leaving 12 bases between them. Per germline, CDR1 SGHDT and CDR2 YYEEEE. There are 16 residues in the CDR3.

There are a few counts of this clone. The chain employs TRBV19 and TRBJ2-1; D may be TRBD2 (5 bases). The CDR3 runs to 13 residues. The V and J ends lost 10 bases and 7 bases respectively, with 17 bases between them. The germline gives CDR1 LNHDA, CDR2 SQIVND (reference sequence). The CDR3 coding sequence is TGTGCCACTAGCTCCACATACGGGAATGAGCAGTTCTTC. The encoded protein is CATSSTYGNEQFF.

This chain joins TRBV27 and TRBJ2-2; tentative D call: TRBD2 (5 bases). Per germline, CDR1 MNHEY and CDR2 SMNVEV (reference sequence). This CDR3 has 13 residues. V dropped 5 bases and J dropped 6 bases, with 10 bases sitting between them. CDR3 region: CASSPQDSGELFF. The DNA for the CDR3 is TGTGCCAGCAGTCCCCAGGACTCCGGGGAGCTGTTTTTT.

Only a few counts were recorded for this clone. CDR3: CASSEYGEYEQYF. CDR3 bases: TGTGCCAGCAGTGAATATGGAGAATACGAGCAGTACTTC. The chain recombines TRBV25-1 with TRBJ2-7; D gene uncertain. This CDR3 is 13 amino acids long. V dropped 0 bases and J dropped 4 bases, with 7 bases sitting between them. CDR1 and CDR2 (germline): MGHDK, SYGVNS.

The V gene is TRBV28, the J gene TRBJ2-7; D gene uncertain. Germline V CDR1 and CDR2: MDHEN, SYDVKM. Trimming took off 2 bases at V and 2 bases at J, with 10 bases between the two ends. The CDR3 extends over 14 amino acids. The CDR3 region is CASSLRSQTYEQYF. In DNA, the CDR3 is TGTGCCAGCAGTTTAAGGTCCCAGACCTACGAGCAGTACTTC.

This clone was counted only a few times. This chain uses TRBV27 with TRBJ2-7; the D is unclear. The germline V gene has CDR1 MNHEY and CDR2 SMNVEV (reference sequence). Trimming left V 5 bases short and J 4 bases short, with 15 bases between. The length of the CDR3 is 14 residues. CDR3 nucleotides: TGTGCCAGCAGTCCATCCTCGAGCTGGTACGAGCAGTACTTC. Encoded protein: CASSPSSSWYEQYF.

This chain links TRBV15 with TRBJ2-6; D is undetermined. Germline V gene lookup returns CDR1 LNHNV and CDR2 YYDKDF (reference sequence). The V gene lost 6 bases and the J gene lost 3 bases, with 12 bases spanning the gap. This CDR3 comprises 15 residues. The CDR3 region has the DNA TGTGCCACCAGACTGAGAACTGATGGGGCCAACGTCCTGACTTTC. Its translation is CATRLRTDGANVLTF.

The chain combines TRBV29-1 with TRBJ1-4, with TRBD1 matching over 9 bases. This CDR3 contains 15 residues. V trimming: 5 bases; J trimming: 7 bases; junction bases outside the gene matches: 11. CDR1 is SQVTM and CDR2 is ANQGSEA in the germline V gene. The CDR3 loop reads CSVLGQGIEGEKLFF. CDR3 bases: TGCAGCGTTCTGGGACAGGGAATTGAGGGTGAAAAACTGTTTTTT.

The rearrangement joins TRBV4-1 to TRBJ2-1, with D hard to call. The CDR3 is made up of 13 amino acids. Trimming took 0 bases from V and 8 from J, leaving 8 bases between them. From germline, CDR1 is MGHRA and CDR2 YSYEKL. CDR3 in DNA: TGCGCCAGCAGCCAAGATTCGCGATATGAGCAGTTCTTC. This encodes CASSQDSRYEQFF.

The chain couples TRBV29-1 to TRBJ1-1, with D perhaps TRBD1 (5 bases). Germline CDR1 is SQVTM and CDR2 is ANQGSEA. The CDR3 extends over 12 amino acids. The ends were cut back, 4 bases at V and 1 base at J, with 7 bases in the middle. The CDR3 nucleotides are TGCAGCGTTGTGAGGGGGAACACTGAAGCTTTCTTT. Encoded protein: CSVVRGNTEAFF.

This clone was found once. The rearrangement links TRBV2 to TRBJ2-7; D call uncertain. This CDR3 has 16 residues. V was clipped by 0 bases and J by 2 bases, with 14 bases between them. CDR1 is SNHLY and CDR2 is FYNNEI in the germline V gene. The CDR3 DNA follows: TGTGCCAGCAGTGAAGCGACGGCCAGACCCCCCTACGAGCAGTACTTC. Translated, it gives CASSEATARPPYEQYF.

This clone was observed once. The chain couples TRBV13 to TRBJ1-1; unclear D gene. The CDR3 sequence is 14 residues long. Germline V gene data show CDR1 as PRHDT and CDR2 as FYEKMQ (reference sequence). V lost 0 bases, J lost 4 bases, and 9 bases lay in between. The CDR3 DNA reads TGTGCCAGCAGCTTAGGAGACTCTAGCACTGAAGCTTTCTTT. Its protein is CASSLGDSSTEAFF.

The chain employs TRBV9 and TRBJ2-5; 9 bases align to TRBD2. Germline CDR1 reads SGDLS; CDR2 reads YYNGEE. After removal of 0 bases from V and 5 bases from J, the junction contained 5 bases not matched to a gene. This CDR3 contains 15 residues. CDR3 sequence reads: CASSVEASGAETQYF. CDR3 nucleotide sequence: TGTGCCAGCAGCGTAGAAGCTAGCGGGGCGGAGACCCAGTACTTC.

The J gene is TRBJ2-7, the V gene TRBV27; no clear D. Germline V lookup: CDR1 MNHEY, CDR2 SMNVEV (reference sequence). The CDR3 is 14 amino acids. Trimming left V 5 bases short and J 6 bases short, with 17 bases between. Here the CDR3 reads CASSNLGPRAEQYF. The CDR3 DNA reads TGTGCCAGCAGTAACTTGGGTCCTAGGGCCGAGCAGTACTTC.

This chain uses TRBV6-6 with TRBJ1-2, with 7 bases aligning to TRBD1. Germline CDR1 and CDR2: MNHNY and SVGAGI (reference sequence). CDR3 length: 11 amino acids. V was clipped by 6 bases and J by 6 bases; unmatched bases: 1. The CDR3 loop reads CASRTGDGYTF. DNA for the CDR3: TGTGCCAGCAGAACAGGGGATGGCTACACCTTC.

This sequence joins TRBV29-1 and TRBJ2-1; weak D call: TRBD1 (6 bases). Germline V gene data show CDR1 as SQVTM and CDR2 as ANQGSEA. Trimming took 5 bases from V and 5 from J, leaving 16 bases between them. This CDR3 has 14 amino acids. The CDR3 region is CSVTGTPKNNEQFF. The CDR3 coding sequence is TGCAGCGTTACCGGGACACCCAAGAACAATGAGCAGTTCTTC.

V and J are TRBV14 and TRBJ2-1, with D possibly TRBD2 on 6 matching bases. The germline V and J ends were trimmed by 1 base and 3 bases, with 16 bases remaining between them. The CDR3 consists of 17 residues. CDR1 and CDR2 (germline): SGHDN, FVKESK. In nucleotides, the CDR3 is TGTGCCAGCAGCCAAGGATCTGGAGGGCTAATCTACAATGAGCAGTTCTTC. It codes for CASSQGSGGLIYNEQFF.

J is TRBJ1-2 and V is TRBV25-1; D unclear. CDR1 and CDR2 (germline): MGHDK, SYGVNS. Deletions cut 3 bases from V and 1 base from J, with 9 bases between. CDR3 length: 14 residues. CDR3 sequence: CASSDRGLNYGYTF. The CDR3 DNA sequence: TGTGCCAGCAGTGACCGGGGTCTTAACTATGGCTACACCTTC.

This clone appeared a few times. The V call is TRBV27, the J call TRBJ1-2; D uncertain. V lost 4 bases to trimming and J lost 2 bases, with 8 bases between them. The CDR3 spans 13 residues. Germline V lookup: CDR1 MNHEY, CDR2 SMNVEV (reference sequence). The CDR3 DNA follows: TGTGCCAGCAGTTCAACGATGAACTATGGCTACACCTTC. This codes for CASSSTMNYGYTF.